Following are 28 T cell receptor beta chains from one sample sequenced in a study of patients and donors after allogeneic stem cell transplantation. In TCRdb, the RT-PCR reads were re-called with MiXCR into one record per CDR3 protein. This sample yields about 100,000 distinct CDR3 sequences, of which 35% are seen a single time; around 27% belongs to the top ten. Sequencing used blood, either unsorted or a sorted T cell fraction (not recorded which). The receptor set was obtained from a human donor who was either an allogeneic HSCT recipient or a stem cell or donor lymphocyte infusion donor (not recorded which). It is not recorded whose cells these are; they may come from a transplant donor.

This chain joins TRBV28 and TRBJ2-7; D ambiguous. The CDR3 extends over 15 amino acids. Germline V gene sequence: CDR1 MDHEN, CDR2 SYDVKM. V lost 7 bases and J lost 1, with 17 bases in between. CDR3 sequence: CASIWAGSGSYEQYF. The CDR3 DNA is TGTGCCAGCATTTGGGCAGGAAGTGGTTCCTACGAGCAGTACTTC.

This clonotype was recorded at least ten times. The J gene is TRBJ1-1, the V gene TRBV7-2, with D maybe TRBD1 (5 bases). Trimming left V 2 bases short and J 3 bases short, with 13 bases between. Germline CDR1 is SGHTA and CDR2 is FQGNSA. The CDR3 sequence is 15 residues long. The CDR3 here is CASSLMTTGYTEAFF. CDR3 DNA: TGTGCCAGCAGCTTAATGACAACAGGATACACTGAAGCTTTCTTT.

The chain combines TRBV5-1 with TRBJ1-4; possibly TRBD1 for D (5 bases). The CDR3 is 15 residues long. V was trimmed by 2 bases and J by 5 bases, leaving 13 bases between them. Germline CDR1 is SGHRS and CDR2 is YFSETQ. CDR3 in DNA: TGCGCCAGCAGCTTTACGGGACGGCAAAATGAAAAACTGTTTTTT. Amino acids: CASSFTGRQNEKLFF.

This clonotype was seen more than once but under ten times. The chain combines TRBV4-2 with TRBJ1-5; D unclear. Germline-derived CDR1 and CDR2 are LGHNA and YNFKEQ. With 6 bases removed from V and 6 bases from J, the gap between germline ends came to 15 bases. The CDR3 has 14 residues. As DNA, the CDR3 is TGTGCCAGCAGAAGATCCCGTCAAAGTCAGCCCCAGCATTTT. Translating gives CASRRSRQSQPQHF.

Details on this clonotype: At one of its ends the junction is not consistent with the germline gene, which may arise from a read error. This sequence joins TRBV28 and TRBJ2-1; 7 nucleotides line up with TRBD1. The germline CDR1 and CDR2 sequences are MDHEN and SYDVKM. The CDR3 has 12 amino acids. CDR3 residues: CASSPPGQTLIF. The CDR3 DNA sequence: TGTGCCAGCAGTCCGCCGGGACAGACTTTAATCTTC.

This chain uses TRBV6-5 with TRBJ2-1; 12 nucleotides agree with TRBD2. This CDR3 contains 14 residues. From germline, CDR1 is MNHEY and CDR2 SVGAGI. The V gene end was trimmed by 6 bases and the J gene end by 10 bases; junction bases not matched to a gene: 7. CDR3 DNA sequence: TGTGCCAGCAGATGGACTAGCGGGATTAAGGAGCAGTTCTTC. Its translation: CASRWTSGIKEQFF.

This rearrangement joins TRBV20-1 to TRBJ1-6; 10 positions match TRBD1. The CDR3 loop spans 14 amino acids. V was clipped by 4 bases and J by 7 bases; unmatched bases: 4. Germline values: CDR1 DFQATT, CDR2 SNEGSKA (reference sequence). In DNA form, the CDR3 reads TGCAGTGCTATTGTGACAGGGGGCAATTCACCCCTCCACTTT. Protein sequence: CSAIVTGGNSPLHF.

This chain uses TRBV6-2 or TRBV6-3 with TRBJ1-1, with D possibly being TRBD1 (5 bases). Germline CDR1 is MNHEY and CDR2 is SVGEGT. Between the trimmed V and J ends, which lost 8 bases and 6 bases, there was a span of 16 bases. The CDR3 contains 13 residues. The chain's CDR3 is CASSSSRTSEAFF. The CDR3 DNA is TGTGCCAGCTCGAGCTCAAGGACATCTGAAGCTTTCTTT.

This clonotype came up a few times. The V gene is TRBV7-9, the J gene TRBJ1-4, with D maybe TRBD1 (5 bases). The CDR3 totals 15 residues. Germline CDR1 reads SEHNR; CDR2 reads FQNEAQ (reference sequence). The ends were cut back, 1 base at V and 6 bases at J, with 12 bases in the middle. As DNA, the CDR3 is TGTGCCAGCAGCTTAGGGCAGGGACGGGATGAAAAACTGTTTTTT. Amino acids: CASSLGQGRDEKLFF.

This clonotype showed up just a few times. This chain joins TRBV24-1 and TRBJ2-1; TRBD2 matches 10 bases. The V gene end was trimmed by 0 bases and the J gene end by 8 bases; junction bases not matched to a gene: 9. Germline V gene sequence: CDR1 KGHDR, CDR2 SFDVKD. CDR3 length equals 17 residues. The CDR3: CATSDLRSSGSKDEQFF. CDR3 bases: TGTGCCACCAGTGATTTGCGGTCTAGCGGGAGTAAGGATGAGCAGTTCTTC.

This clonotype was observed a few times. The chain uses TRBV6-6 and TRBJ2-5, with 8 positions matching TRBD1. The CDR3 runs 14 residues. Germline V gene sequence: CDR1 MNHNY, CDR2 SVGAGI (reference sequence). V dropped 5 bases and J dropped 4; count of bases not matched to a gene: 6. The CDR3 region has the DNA TGTGCCAGCAGTCCGGACAGGGAGCGAGAGACCCAGTACTTC. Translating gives CASSPDRERETQYF.

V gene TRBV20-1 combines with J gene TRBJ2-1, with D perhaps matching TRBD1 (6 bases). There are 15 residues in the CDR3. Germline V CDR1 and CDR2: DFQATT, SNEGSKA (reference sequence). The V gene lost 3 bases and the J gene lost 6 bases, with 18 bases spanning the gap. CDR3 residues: CSARQGNRASNEQFF. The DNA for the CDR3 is TGCAGTGCTAGGCAGGGGAACAGGGCGTCCAATGAGCAGTTCTTC.

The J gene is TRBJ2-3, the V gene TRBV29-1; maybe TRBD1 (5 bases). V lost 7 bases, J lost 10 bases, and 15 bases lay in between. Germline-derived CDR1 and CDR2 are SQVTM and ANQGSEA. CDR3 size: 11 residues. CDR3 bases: TGCAGCGACGCAGGACAAGGCCCGCAGTATTTT. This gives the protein CSDAGQGPQYF.

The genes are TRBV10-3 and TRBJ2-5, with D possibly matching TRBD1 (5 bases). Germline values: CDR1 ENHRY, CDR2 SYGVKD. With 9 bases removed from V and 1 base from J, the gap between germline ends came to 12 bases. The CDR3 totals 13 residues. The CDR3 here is CAMRQPPQETQYF. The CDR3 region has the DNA TGTGCCATGCGACAGCCGCCCCAAGAGACCCAGTACTTC.

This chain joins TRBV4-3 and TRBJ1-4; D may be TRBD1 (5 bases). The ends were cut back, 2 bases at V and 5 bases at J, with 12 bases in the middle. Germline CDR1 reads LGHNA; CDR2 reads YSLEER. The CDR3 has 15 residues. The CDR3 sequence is CASSQRGGSNEKLFF. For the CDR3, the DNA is TGCGCCAGCAGCCAACGTGGGGGTTCCAATGAAAAACTGTTTTTT.

The CDR3 DNA reads as TGTGCCAGCAGTACGAGTGATACGCAGTATTTT. This translates into CASSTSDTQYF. The chain recombines TRBV12-3 or TRBV12-4 with TRBJ2-3; unclear D gene. The CDR3 spans 11 residues. Trimming left V 5 bases short and J 6 bases short, with 6 bases between.

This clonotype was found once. The CDR3 nucleotides are TGTGCCAGCAGTTTATTACGGGACTCCCTCAACACCGGGGAGCTGTTTTTT. Translation gives CASSLLRDSLNTGELFF. The chain links TRBV27 to TRBJ2-2; tentatively, D is TRBD2 (6 bases). Germline V gene lookup returns CDR1 MNHEY and CDR2 SMNVEV (reference sequence). The CDR3 is 17 residues long. With 1 base removed from V and 2 bases from J, the gap between germline ends came to 14 bases.

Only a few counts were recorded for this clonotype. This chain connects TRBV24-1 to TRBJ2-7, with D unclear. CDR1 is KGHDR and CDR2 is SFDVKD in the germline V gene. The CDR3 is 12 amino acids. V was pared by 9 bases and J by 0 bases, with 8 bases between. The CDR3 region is CATYAHSYEQYF. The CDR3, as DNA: TGTGCCACCTACGCTCACTCCTACGAGCAGTACTTC.

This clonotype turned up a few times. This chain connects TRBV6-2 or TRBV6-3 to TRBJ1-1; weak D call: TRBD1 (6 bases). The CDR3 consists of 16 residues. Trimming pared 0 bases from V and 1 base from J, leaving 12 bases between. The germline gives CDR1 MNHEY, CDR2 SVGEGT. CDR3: CASSYSTGRGNTEAFF. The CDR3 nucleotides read TGTGCCAGCAGTTACTCGACAGGCCGAGGGAACACTGAAGCTTTCTTT.

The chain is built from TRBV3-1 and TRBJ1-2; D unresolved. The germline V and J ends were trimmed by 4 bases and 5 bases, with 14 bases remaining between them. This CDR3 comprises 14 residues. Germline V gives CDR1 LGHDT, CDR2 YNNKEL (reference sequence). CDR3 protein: CASSPLGLGYGYTF. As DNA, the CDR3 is TGTGCCAGCAGCCCCCTCGGACTGGGGTATGGCTACACCTTC.

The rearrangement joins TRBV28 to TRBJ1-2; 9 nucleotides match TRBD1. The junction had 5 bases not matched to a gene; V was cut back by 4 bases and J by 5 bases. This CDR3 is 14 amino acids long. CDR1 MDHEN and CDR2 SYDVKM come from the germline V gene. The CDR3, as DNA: TGTGCCAGCAGTTCCTCCGGGACAGGGTATGGCTACACCTTC. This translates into CASSSSGTGYGYTF.

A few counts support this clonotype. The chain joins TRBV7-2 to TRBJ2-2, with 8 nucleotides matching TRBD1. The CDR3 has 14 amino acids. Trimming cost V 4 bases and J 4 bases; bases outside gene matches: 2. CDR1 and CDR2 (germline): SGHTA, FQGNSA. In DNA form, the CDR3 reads TGTGCCAGCAGCTCACAGGGGGGCACCGGGGAGCTGTTTTTT. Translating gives CASSSQGGTGELFF.

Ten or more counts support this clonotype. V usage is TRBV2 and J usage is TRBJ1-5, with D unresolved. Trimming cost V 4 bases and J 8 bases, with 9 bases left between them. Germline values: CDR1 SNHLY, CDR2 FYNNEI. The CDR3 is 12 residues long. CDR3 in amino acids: CASSVRQEPQHF. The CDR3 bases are TGTGCCAGCAGTGTAAGGCAGGAGCCCCAGCATTTT.

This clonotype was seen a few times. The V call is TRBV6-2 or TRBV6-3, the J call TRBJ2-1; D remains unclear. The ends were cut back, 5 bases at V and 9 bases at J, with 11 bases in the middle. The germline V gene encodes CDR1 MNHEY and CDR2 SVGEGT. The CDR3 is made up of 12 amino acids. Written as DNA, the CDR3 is TGTGCCAGCAGTCCCCCTCTCGGTGAGCAGTTCTTC. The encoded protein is CASSPPLGEQFF.

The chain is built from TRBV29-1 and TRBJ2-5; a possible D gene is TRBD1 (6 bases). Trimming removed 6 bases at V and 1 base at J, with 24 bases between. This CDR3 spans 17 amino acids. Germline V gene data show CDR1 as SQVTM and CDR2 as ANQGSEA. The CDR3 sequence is CSVAVYPPGQIQETQYF. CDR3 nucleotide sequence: TGCAGCGTGGCAGTTTACCCCCCGGGACAAATCCAAGAGACCCAGTACTTC.

The CDR3 region is CATSDSANPYNEQFF. CDR3 bases: TGTGCCACCAGTGATTCTGCAAACCCCTACAATGAGCAGTTCTTC. This sequence joins TRBV24-1 and TRBJ2-1; no clear D gene. The CDR3 loop spans 15 amino acids. Trimming removed 2 bases from V and 2 bases from J, with 9 bases in between. In germline, CDR1 is KGHDR, CDR2 SFDVKD.

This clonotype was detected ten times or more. The CDR3: CASSRDRAGKLFF. The CDR3 nucleotides read TGTGCCAGCAGCCGGGACAGGGCTGGCAAACTGTTTTTT. This chain joins TRBV6-6 and TRBJ1-4; 9 bases map to TRBD1. CDR3 length equals 13 residues. CDR1 MNHNY and CDR2 SVGAGI come from the germline V gene (reference sequence). Trimming cost V 6 bases and J 11 bases; bases outside gene matches: 7.

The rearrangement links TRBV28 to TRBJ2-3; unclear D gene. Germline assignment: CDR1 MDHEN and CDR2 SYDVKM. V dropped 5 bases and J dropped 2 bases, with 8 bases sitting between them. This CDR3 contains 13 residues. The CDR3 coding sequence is TGTGCCAGCAGTCTTCGAAACACAGATACGCAGTATTTT. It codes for CASSLRNTDTQYF.